The clone carrying this T cell receptor (beta chain) came up a few times. The antigen is undetermined. V lost 0 bases to trimming and J lost 6 bases, with 9 bases between them. Germline assignment: CDR1 LGHNA and CDR2 YSLEER. The CDR3 covers 14 residues. This entry belongs to a study of T-cell memory formation after mild COVID-19. Overall study findings and caveats: Mainly in CM and EM were contracting CD4+ clones; CD8+ were in EMRA. Cross-reactive memory appears to have joined, as suggested by some responding clones showing up in pre-infection memory. Clones shrinking between day 15 and 85 showed a balanced CD4/CD8 split, and those that grew later tilted toward CD4+.

With constant-segment primers, 5'RACE yielded cDNA libraries of TCR alpha and TCR beta that carried sample barcodes and UMIs. TCRdb re-called the 5' RACE reads through MiXCR, storing one row per CDR3 protein. The sample yields about half a million distinct CDR3 sequences, roughly 20% seen once. The gene calls are TRBV4-3 and TRBJ1-5; D unresolved. The sequence derives from an adult woman who had mild COVID-19 (a few samples of this study predate the infection). Cell type and time point are not known. Sequenced: PBMCs or a T cell subset sorted from them (not recorded which). As DNA, the CDR3 is TGCGCCAGCAGCCAAGATGGTGGTGGTCAGCCCCAGCATTTT. The encoded protein is CASSQDGGGQPQHF.